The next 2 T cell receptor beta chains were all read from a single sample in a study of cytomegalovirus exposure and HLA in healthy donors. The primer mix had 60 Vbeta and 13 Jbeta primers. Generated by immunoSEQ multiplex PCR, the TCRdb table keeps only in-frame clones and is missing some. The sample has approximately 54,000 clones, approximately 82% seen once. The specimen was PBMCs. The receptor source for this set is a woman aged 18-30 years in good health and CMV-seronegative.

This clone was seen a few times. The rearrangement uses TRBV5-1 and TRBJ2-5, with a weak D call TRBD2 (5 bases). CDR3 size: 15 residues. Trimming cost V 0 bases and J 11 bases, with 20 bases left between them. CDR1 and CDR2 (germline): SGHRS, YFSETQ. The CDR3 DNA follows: TGCGCCAGCAGCTTGGTGGGAGACGGCGTGGGAGAGCAGTACTTC. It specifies CASSLVGDGVGEQYF.

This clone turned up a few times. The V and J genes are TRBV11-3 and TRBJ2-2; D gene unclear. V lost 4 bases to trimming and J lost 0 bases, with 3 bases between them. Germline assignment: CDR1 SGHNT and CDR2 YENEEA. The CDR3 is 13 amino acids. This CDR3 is CASSSANTGELFF. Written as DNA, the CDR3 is TGTGCCAGCAGCTCCGCGAACACCGGGGAGCTGTTTTTT.